This T cell receptor beta chain was recovered during a study of cytomegalovirus exposure and HLA in healthy donors. Overall study context: The 100 to 150 validation repertoires used the same platform as the 500 to 700 first-cohort repertoires, a later analysis reported.

Using immunoSEQ multiplex PCR, the repertoire was profiled, and TCRdb retains in-frame clones only, with some absent. The profile shows about 56,000 clones, approximately 92% of them singletons. The CDR3 extends over 16 amino acids. Germline CDR1 is SGHAT and CDR2 is FQNNGV. The trim removed 6 bases at V and 7 bases at J, leaving 17 bases unmatched. As for this clone: Its specificity is not known.

Study-wide points: High sensitivity and specificity were reportedly achieved when the classifier diagnosed cytomegalovirus status. Cytomegalovirus-associated status was assigned to about 180 TCR beta chains. CMV antigen specificity was confirmed in vitro for a few CMV-associated chains.

This TCR was recovered from a man younger than 35 in good health and CMV-seronegative. The gene calls are TRBV11-2 and TRBJ2-7, with 8 positions matching TRBD2. Sequenced input: PBMCs. CDR3 residues: CASSPWREDSLIEQYF. The DNA for the CDR3 is TGTGCCAGCAGTCCTTGGCGGGAGGACTCATTAATAGAGCAGTACTTC.